Listed here are 21 T cell receptor beta chains from one sample, sequenced in a study of persistence of HIV-infected CD4 T cells. Cells were stimulated with CMV-infected fibroblast lysates at roughly 10 ug/mL. Sorting of responding CD4+ T cells relied on upregulated CD40 ligand together with CD69. This was the immunoSEQ version 4 assay in survey mode. Sequencing was performed with immunoSEQ multiplex PCR; in TCRdb, only in-frame clones are kept and a portion is missing. The data contain fewer than 6,500 clones, roughly 70% of them seen just once; the ten biggest clones take up under 40%. No cognate antigen is known for these TCRs. The starting material was CD4+ T cells sorted from PBMCs after 18-hour stimulation, obtained from a patient who received antiretroviral therapy. The origin of the receptors is an adult man with HIV who was CMV-seropositive.

The chain links TRBV5-1 to TRBJ2-2, with D unresolved. V dropped 6 bases and J dropped 0 bases, with 15 bases sitting between them. Germline V CDR1 and CDR2: SGHRS, YFSETQ. The CDR3 runs to 16 residues. The CDR3 sequence is CASTSSGNTNTGELFF. CDR3 bases: TGCGCCAGCACTTCGTCTGGTAACACGAACACCGGGGAGCTGTTTTTT.

V is TRBV7-2 and J is TRBJ1-1; D is perhaps TRBD1 (5 bases). V was shortened by 1 base and J by 6 bases, with 21 bases between the two germline ends. The CDR3 covers 17 residues. Germline V lookup: CDR1 SGHTA, CDR2 FQGNSA. The CDR3 spells CASSLETAGRKGSEAFF. The CDR3 DNA is TGTGCCAGCAGCTTAGAAACAGCAGGGAGGAAGGGATCTGAAGCTTTCTTT.

The chain joins TRBV18 to TRBJ2-2; D is undetermined. The CDR3 spans 13 residues. V lost 3 bases and J 4 bases, leaving 6 bases between the germline ends. Germline V gives CDR1 KGHSH, CDR2 LQKENI. Here the CDR3 DNA reads TGTGCCAGCTCACCCTCGACCACCGGGGAGCTGTTTTTT. Translated, it gives CASSPSTTGELFF. Together with reference TRBV18 and TRBJ2-2, the CDR3 gives the full variable domain: NAGVMQNPRHLVRRRGQEARLRCSPMKGHSHVYWYRQLPEEGLKFMVYLQKENIIDESGMPKERFSAEFPKEGPSILRIQQVVRGDSAAYFCASSPSTTGELFFGEGSRLTVL.

On this clone itself: Its ends do not fully match the called genes, so a read error is possible. V and J are TRBV7-8 and TRBJ2-7, with D perhaps matching TRBD1 (7 bases). Germline CDR1 SGHVS, CDR2 FQNEAQ. The CDR3 contains 14 residues. CDR3 residues: CASSLDQGGAKRHF. CDR3 nucleotide sequence: TGTGCCAGCAGCTTAGATCAGGGGGGAGCCAAACGCCACTTC.

This clone was observed once. The DNA for the CDR3 is TGTGCCAGCAGCAAAGGACTTACAGGGATCGGCCAGCCCCAGCATTTT. This sequence encodes CASSKGLTGIGQPQHF. The genes are TRBV21-1 and TRBJ1-5; TRBD1, as called in the table, went unchecked against the DNA. TRBV21-1 is given as a pseudogene. The CDR3 runs to 16 residues.

This clone is a singleton in its sample. The gene calls are TRBV30 and TRBJ1-2; maybe TRBD1 (5 bases). The CDR3 is 13 amino acids. V lost 7 bases and J lost 7, with 19 bases in between. The germline CDR1 and CDR2 sequences are GTSNPN and SVGIG (reference sequence). Here the CDR3 DNA reads TGTGCCTCGGACTTCGTTGGGGCAGGTGGCTACACCTTC. Translated: CASDFVGAGGYTF.

As regards this clone: The sample has other DNA sequences that encode this CDR3 too. The chain employs TRBV7-2 and TRBJ1-3; the D is unclear. V was shortened by 5 bases and J by 0 bases, with 14 bases between the two germline ends. The CDR3 has 16 amino acids. Looked up from germline, CDR1 is SGHTA and CDR2 is FQGNSA. This CDR3 is CASSPQRRNSGNTIYF. CDR3 DNA: TGTGCCAGCAGCCCGCAGAGACGGAACTCTGGAAACACCATATATTTT.

This rearrangement joins TRBV10-3 to TRBJ1-3, with TRBD1 matching 7 bases. V shed 3 bases, J shed 0 bases, and the junction held 5 bases outside the gene matches. The length of the CDR3 is 16 residues. Germline V gives CDR1 ENHRY, CDR2 SYGVKD. The CDR3 reads CAISDPGQSSGNTIYF. CDR3 sequence (DNA): TGTGCCATCAGTGATCCGGGACAGAGCTCTGGAAACACCATATATTTT.

This clone has only a few counts. V and J are TRBV19 and TRBJ2-7; 8 positions agree with TRBD1. The V gene end was trimmed by 5 bases and the J gene end by 6 bases; junction bases not matched to a gene: 6. Germline assignment: CDR1 LNHDA and CDR2 SQIVND (reference sequence). This CDR3 is built from 13 residues. As DNA, the CDR3 is TGTGCCAGTAGTCCACGGGACAGGAGCGAGCAGTACTTC. Its protein product is CASSPRDRSEQYF.

This sequence joins TRBV27 and TRBJ2-2, with 9 bases fitting TRBD1. From germline, CDR1 is MNHEY and CDR2 SMNVEV (reference sequence). V gave up 6 bases and J gave up 4 bases; unmatched junction bases: 3. CDR3 size: 14 residues. The CDR3 is CASRQGAVTGELFF. The DNA for the CDR3 is TGTGCCAGCAGACAGGGGGCAGTCACCGGGGAGCTGTTTTTT.

This clone was observed once. J is TRBJ2-3 and V is TRBV24-1, with D possibly being TRBD2 (5 bases). V was pared by 4 bases and J by 1 base, with 11 bases between. CDR3 length: 15 residues. CDR1 is KGHDR, CDR2 SFDVKD, per germline. The CDR3 region is CATSDPSPGTDTQYF. The CDR3, as DNA: TGTGCCACCAGTGACCCTAGCCCGGGCACAGATACGCAGTATTTT.

This clone was recorded once. This chain links TRBV6-2 or TRBV6-3 with TRBJ1-5, with D maybe TRBD1 (6 bases). Germline V gene sequence: CDR1 MNHEY, CDR2 SVGEGT. Trimming removed 2 bases at V and 3 bases at J, with 8 bases between. This CDR3 has 14 amino acids. The DNA of the CDR3 is TGTGCCAGCAGTTACGGGGACAACAATCAGCCCCAGCATTTT. Amino acid sequence: CASSYGDNNQPQHF.

This clone was recorded a few times. The V call is TRBV19, the J call TRBJ1-2, with 7 bases lining up with TRBD1. The CDR3 totals 12 residues. CDR1 is LNHDA, CDR2 SQIVND, per germline (reference sequence). V was pared by 9 bases and J by 2 bases, with 3 bases of the junction left unmatched. The CDR3 reads CASATGNYGYTF. CDR3 nucleotides: TGTGCCAGCGCGACAGGGAACTATGGCTACACCTTC.

This clone was observed a handful of times. This rearrangement joins TRBV7-8 to TRBJ2-1, with a weak D call TRBD2 (6 bases). The CDR3 totals 14 residues. V was cut by 1 base and J by 8 bases, with 12 bases left in between. Germline V gene lookup returns CDR1 SGHVS and CDR2 FQNEAQ. The CDR3 spells CASSLGPAGDEQFF. The CDR3 DNA sequence: TGTGCCAGCAGCTTAGGACCAGCGGGCGATGAGCAGTTCTTC. Complete variable domain (other parts from reference TRBV7-8 and TRBJ2-1): GAGVSQSPRYKVAKRGQDVALRCDPISGHVSLFWYQQALGQGPEFLTYFQNEAQLDKSGLPSDRFFAERPEGSVSTLKIQRTQQEDSAVYLCASSLGPAGDEQFFGPGTRLTVL.

This clone has more than one count but fewer than ten. The chain couples TRBV10-1 to TRBJ1-1, with no clear D. This CDR3 spans 13 amino acids. Germline V lookup: CDR1 WNHNN, CDR2 SYGVQD (reference sequence). V lost 4 bases to trimming and J lost 0 bases, with 6 bases between them. The chain's CDR3 is CASSADLNTEAFF. CDR3 DNA sequence: TGCGCCAGCAGTGCAGATTTGAACACTGAAGCTTTCTTT.

The chain is built from TRBV9 and TRBJ2-2; no clear D. The CDR3 is 15 amino acids. Germline CDR1 SGDLS, CDR2 YYNGEE. V shed 4 bases and J shed 1 base, with 11 bases lying between them. In DNA form, the CDR3 reads TGTGCCAGCAGCCCCCGCGCCGGGAACACCGGGGAGCTGTTTTTT. Encoded protein: CASSPRAGNTGELFF.

The rearrangement uses TRBV19 and TRBJ1-6, with 9 bases matching TRBD1. The CDR3 covers 14 residues. Trimming removed 3 bases from V and 12 bases from J; junction bases left unmatched: 6. Germline CDR1 is LNHDA and CDR2 is SQIVND (reference sequence). The CDR3 here is CASSMDRGRGPLHF. The DNA for the CDR3 is TGTGCCAGTAGTATGGACAGGGGAAGGGGACCCCTCCACTTT.

This rearrangement joins TRBV7-2 to TRBJ2-5; 10 bases match TRBD2. This CDR3 has 16 amino acids. Germline CDR1 and CDR2: SGHTA and FQGNSA. J was trimmed by 5 bases and V by 6 bases; bases with no gene match: 12. This chain's CDR3 is CASSYPERGGMETQYF. The CDR3 coding sequence is TGTGCCAGCAGTTACCCCGAGCGGGGGGGCATGGAGACCCAGTACTTC.

In this sample, this clone is medium-sized (0.01 to 0.1%). This chain links TRBV7-8 with TRBJ2-7; D might be TRBD2 (7 bases). Trimming removed 1 base at V and 6 bases at J, with 13 bases between. The CDR3 spans 14 residues. CDR1 is SGHVS, CDR2 FQNEAQ, per germline. CDR3 nucleotides: TGTGCCAGCAGCTTAGTTCGGGGGGCGGGCGAGCAGTACTTC. It yields the protein CASSLVRGAGEQYF.

This rearrangement joins TRBV6-2 or TRBV6-3 to TRBJ1-2; the D is unclear. This CDR3 spans 14 amino acids. Germline lookup yields CDR1 MNHEY and CDR2 SVGEGT. V was cut by 2 bases and J by 6 bases, with 13 bases left in between. Here the CDR3 DNA reads TGTGCCAGCAGTTACGGGCAGGCCGGAGATGGCTACACCTTC. It codes for CASSYGQAGDGYTF.

This clone was counted only a few times. The chain uses TRBV9 and TRBJ2-7, with a possible D match to TRBD1 (8 bases). Trimming removed 3 bases from V and 5 bases from J, with 15 bases in between. This CDR3 contains 14 residues. Germline V gene sequence: CDR1 SGDLS, CDR2 YYNGEE. The CDR3 nucleotides are TGTGCCAGCAGCGGTCGACAGGGGAGGGACGAGCAGTACTTC. Its protein product is CASSGRQGRDEQYF.